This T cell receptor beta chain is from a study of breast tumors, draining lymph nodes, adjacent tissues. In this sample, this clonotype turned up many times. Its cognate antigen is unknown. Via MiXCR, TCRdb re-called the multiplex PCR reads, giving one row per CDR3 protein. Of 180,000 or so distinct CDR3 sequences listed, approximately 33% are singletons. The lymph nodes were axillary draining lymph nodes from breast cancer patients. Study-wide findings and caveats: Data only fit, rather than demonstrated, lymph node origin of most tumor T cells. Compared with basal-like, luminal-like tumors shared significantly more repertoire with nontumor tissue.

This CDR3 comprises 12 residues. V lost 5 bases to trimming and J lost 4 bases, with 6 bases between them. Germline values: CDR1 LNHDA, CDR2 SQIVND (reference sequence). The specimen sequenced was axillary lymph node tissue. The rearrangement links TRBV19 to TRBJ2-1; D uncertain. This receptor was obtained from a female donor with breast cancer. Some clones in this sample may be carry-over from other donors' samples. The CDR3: CASSLLYNEQFF. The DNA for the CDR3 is TGTGCCAGTAGTCTCCTATACAATGAGCAGTTCTTC.